A selection of T cell receptor beta chains follows, all from one sample in a study of T cells in Graves' hyperthyroidism and ophthalmopathy. From the multiplex PCR reads, TCRdb called clonotypes with MiXCR, one entry per CDR3 protein. The table shows some 300,000 distinct CDR3 sequences, with 13% occurring only once. The sequencing input was blood. These receptor sequences come from a woman aged 30 to 39 with Graves' hyperthyroidism that later progressed to Graves' ophthalmopathy. The CDR3 runs from the conserved cysteine through the conserved F or W. Fields, in order: J gene, D gene, V gene, clone size, CDR3 DNA, CDR3 protein. A D gene is named only where the DNA matches it firmly. The size entry is marked missing in some rows and otherwise reads once, few, many or a size class.

J gene: TRBJ2-7
D gene: TRBD2
V gene: TRBV4-1
clone size: few
CDR3 DNA: TGCGCCAGCAGCCAGGGATGGGACTACTCATACGAGCAGTACTTC
CDR3 protein: CASSQGWDYSYEQYF

J gene: TRBJ2-4
D gene: -
V gene: TRBV5-8
clone size: few
CDR3 DNA: TGTGCCAGCAGCCCAGGACGACTTCTAGCCAAAAACATTCAGTACTTC
CDR3 protein: CASSPGRLLAKNIQYF

J gene: TRBJ2-3
D gene: -
V gene: TRBV11-2
clone size: many
CDR3 DNA: TGTGCCAGCAGCGGTTTAGATACGCAGTATTTT
CDR3 protein: CASSGLDTQYF

J gene: TRBJ2-1
D gene: -
V gene: TRBV5-5
clone size: -
CDR3 DNA: TGTGCCAGCAGCCGCTCTGGGGATGAGCAGTTCTTC
CDR3 protein: CASSRSGDEQFF

J gene: TRBJ2-5
D gene: TRBD2
V gene: TRBV7-3
clone size: many
CDR3 DNA: TGTGCCAGCAGCTTGCTCGGACTAGCGGGAGGACAAGAGACCCAGTACTTC
CDR3 protein: CASSLLGLAGGQETQYF

J gene: TRBJ1-2
D gene: -
V gene: TRBV4-2
clone size: few
CDR3 DNA: TGTGCCAGCAGCCAAGAAGTAGAGGGTCCCTATGGCTACACCTTC
CDR3 protein: CASSQEVEGPYGYTF

J gene: TRBJ2-3
D gene: -
V gene: TRBV29-1
clone size: few
CDR3 DNA: TGCAGCGTTGGACAGGATGGTTGGTATTTT
CDR3 protein: CSVGQDGWYF

J gene: TRBJ2-3
D gene: TRBD2
V gene: TRBV13
clone size: many
CDR3 DNA: TGTGCCAGCAGCCCGAGGGGGACTAGCGGGTCCCGCACAGATACGCAGTATTTT
CDR3 protein: CASSPRGTSGSRTDTQYF

J gene: TRBJ2-3
D gene: -
V gene: TRBV5-6
clone size: many
CDR3 DNA: TGTGCCAGCAGCTTTGAAGGGCTTGACGCAGATACGCAGTATTTT
CDR3 protein: CASSFEGLDADTQYF

J gene: TRBJ2-5
D gene: TRBD2
V gene: TRBV24-1
clone size: many
CDR3 DNA: TGTGCCACCAGTGATGTTAGCGGGAGAGAAGAGACCCAGTACTTC
CDR3 protein: CATSDVSGREETQYF

J gene: TRBJ2-5
D gene: -
V gene: TRBV12-3/TRBV12-4
clone size: -
CDR3 DNA: TGTGCCAGCAGTACCCCGCCCAGGGAAGGGGCCCAGTACTTC
CDR3 protein: CASSTPPREGAQYF

J gene: TRBJ2-1
D gene: TRBD1
V gene: TRBV7-2
clone size: many
CDR3 DNA: TGTGCCAGCAGCTTGCAAGCTCTAGGGGGCGAGCAGTTCTTC
CDR3 protein: CASSLQALGGEQFF

J gene: TRBJ1-2
D gene: TRBD1
V gene: TRBV28
clone size: many
CDR3 DNA: TGTGCCAGCAGTTTATTAAGAAGGGACAGCCGCCACACCTTC
CDR3 protein: CASSLLRRDSRHTF

J gene: TRBJ2-7
D gene: -
V gene: TRBV12-3/TRBV12-4
clone size: many
CDR3 DNA: TGTGCCAGCAGTTACGAGCGCCACTACGAGCAGTACTTC
CDR3 protein: CASSYERHYEQYF

J gene: TRBJ2-7
D gene: -
V gene: TRBV20-1
clone size: many
CDR3 DNA: TGCAGTGCTCCGACTCTCTCCTACGAGCAGTACTTC
CDR3 protein: CSAPTLSYEQYF

J gene: TRBJ2-4
D gene: -
V gene: TRBV6-1
clone size: few
CDR3 DNA: TGTGCCAGCAGTGAAGCGCGCGGGACAGTAGACATTCAGTACTTC
CDR3 protein: CASSEARGTVDIQYF

J gene: TRBJ2-4
D gene: TRBD1
V gene: TRBV30
clone size: many
CDR3 DNA: TGTGCCTGGAGTACGGGGAGACAGGGGGAGGCCAAAAACATTCAGTACTTC
CDR3 protein: CAWSTGRQGEAKNIQYF

J gene: TRBJ2-3
D gene: -
V gene: TRBV7-2
clone size: -
CDR3 DNA: TGTGCCAGCAGCACACCAAACAGGGGACTCCTACCCACAGATACGCAGTATTTT
CDR3 protein: CASSTPNRGLLPTDTQYF

J gene: TRBJ2-1
D gene: TRBD2
V gene: TRBV2
clone size: many
CDR3 DNA: TGTGCCAGCAAGGGACTAGCGTACAATGAGCAGTTCTTC
CDR3 protein: CASKGLAYNEQFF

J gene: TRBJ2-7
D gene: -
V gene: TRBV27
clone size: many
CDR3 DNA: TGTGCCAGCAGTTATACCGGGAGCTCCTACGAGCAGTACTTC
CDR3 protein: CASSYTGSSYEQYF

J gene: TRBJ2-2
D gene: -
V gene: TRBV20-1
clone size: many
CDR3 DNA: TGCAGTGCTAGAGATCTTGCGGGACCCTCGAACACCGGGGAGCTGTTTTTT
CDR3 protein: CSARDLAGPSNTGELFF

J gene: TRBJ1-6
D gene: -
V gene: TRBV11-2
clone size: few
CDR3 DNA: TGTGCCAGCAGCTTAGGGTTACCACCCCTCCACTTT
CDR3 protein: CASSLGLPPLHF

J gene: TRBJ2-4
D gene: TRBD2
V gene: TRBV20-1
clone size: many
CDR3 DNA: TGCAGTGCTCTAGGTCCCGGACTAGCGGAACCCAGGAACATTCAGTACTTC
CDR3 protein: CSALGPGLAEPRNIQYF

J gene: TRBJ2-5
D gene: -
V gene: TRBV18
clone size: many
CDR3 DNA: TGTGCCAGCTCACCAAGAAGCGGTGAAGGGACCCAGTACTTC
CDR3 protein: CASSPRSGEGTQYF

J gene: TRBJ2-1
D gene: TRBD2
V gene: TRBV28
clone size: many
CDR3 DNA: TGTGCCAGCAGTTTCCCTAGCGGGAGGGTCGATGAGCAGTTCTTC
CDR3 protein: CASSFPSGRVDEQFF

J gene: TRBJ2-3
D gene: TRBD2
V gene: TRBV20-1
clone size: many
CDR3 DNA: TGCAGTGCTAGCCTAGCGGGGCCCACAGATACGCAGTATTTT
CDR3 protein: CSASLAGPTDTQYF

J gene: TRBJ2-3
D gene: TRBD1
V gene: TRBV10-3
clone size: -
CDR3 DNA: TGTGCCATCAGTGTGGGGACAGGGAACACAGATACGCAGTATTTT
CDR3 protein: CAISVGTGNTDTQYF

J gene: TRBJ2-3
D gene: TRBD1
V gene: TRBV5-1
clone size: many
CDR3 DNA: TGCGCCAGCAGCAGGGACAGTTCCACAGATACGCAGTATTTT
CDR3 protein: CASSRDSSTDTQYF

J gene: TRBJ1-1
D gene: TRBD1
V gene: TRBV6-1
clone size: many
CDR3 DNA: TGTGCCAGCAGTTTCCGGACAGGCATGAACACTGAAGCTTTCTTT
CDR3 protein: CASSFRTGMNTEAFF

J gene: TRBJ2-5
D gene: -
V gene: TRBV20-1
clone size: -
CDR3 DNA: TGCAGTGCTAGTGGGGTAGAAGAGACCCAGTACTTC
CDR3 protein: CSASGVEETQYF

J gene: TRBJ1-3
D gene: -
V gene: TRBV28
clone size: few
CDR3 DNA: TGTGCCAGCAGTTCTTACAACGGAAACACCATATATTTT
CDR3 protein: CASSSYNGNTIYF

J gene: TRBJ1-4
D gene: TRBD1
V gene: TRBV27
clone size: many
CDR3 DNA: TGTGCCAGCAGTCCAATGGGTTGGACAGGGTATGAAAAACTGTTTTTT
CDR3 protein: CASSPMGWTGYEKLFF

J gene: TRBJ2-1
D gene: -
V gene: TRBV5-6
clone size: many
CDR3 DNA: TGTGCCAGCAGCCCACCGGGCGTCAATGAGCAGTTCTTC
CDR3 protein: CASSPPGVNEQFF

J gene: TRBJ2-3
D gene: -
V gene: TRBV2
clone size: many
CDR3 DNA: TGTGCCAGCACCCACGAGACAGATACGCAGTATTTT
CDR3 protein: CASTHETDTQYF

J gene: TRBJ2-7
D gene: -
V gene: TRBV10-3
clone size: many
CDR3 DNA: TGTGCCATCAGTGAGTCGCTAGCGCGCACCTACGAGCAGTACTTC
CDR3 protein: CAISESLARTYEQYF

J gene: TRBJ2-7
D gene: -
V gene: TRBV7-9
clone size: few
CDR3 DNA: TGTGCCAGCAGCTTAGTCTTTGAACCCAAAGGGCACGCCTACGAGCAGTACTTC
CDR3 protein: CASSLVFEPKGHAYEQYF

J gene: TRBJ2-1
D gene: -
V gene: TRBV12-5
clone size: many
CDR3 DNA: TGTGCTAGTGGTTTGGTCAACTCCCCGGAGCAGTTCTTC
CDR3 protein: CASGLVNSPEQFF

J gene: TRBJ2-3
D gene: TRBD2
V gene: TRBV20-1
clone size: -
CDR3 DNA: TGCAGTGCTAGACTAGCGGGGGTAACAGATACGCAGTATTTT
CDR3 protein: CSARLAGVTDTQYF

J gene: TRBJ1-5
D gene: -
V gene: TRBV7-9
clone size: many
CDR3 DNA: TGTGCCAGCCACGATCAGCCCCAGCATTTT
CDR3 protein: CASHDQPQHF

J gene: TRBJ2-7
D gene: -
V gene: TRBV5-1
clone size: few
CDR3 DNA: TGCGCCAGCGGGACGGACCCCTACGAGCAGTACTTC
CDR3 protein: CASGTDPYEQYF

J gene: TRBJ1-4
D gene: -
V gene: TRBV10-3
clone size: -
CDR3 DNA: TGTGCCATCAGTGAGTCCGCCCCCCCTAGAGGGGGTAATGAAAAACTGTTTTTT
CDR3 protein: CAISESAPPRGGNEKLFF

J gene: TRBJ2-6
D gene: TRBD1
V gene: TRBV30
clone size: -
CDR3 DNA: TGTGCCTGGAGACAGGGGGCCTACGTCCTGACTTTC
CDR3 protein: CAWRQGAYVLTF

J gene: TRBJ2-1
D gene: -
V gene: TRBV12-5
clone size: many
CDR3 DNA: TGTGCTAGTGGTCCTCTAGAATCCTACAATGAGCAGTTCTTC
CDR3 protein: CASGPLESYNEQFF

J gene: TRBJ2-5
D gene: -
V gene: TRBV12-3/TRBV12-4
clone size: many
CDR3 DNA: TGTGCCAGCAGCCCCGGGACTGATAAAGAGACCCAGTACTTC
CDR3 protein: CASSPGTDKETQYF

J gene: TRBJ2-5
D gene: TRBD1
V gene: TRBV20-1
clone size: many
CDR3 DNA: TGCAGTGCAGACGGGACAGCGGACGACCAAGAGACCCAGTACTTC
CDR3 protein: CSADGTADDQETQYF